Described below is a single TCR beta chain sequence and its context. What it binds is unknown. The sample belongs to a study of OX40 agonist ivuxolimab in advanced cancers. The study's findings and limits: Expanded clones tended on average to be more numerous among CD8+ T cells than CD4+.

This CDR3 is built from 13 residues. Germline loops: CDR1 SGHNT, CDR2 YYREEE (reference sequence). V was shortened by 4 bases and J by 5 bases, with 13 bases between the two germline ends. Assay: immunoSEQ multiplex PCR; the TCRdb copy retains only in-frame clones and omits some. The data show tens of thousands of clones, with roughly 80% seen just once and over 3% held by the top ten. The chain has TRBV5-4 and TRBJ2-7; D may match TRBD1 or TRBD2 (5 bases each). This specimen consisted of CD4+ or CD8+ T cells sorted from blood, obtained in a trial of the OX40 agonist ivuxolimab. The TCR sequence derives from an adult with an advanced solid tumor such as melanoma, head and neck, liver or kidney cancer. Here the CDR3 DNA reads TGTGCCAGCAGCACGAAGAGGGGTGACGAGCAGTACTTC. Translating it yields CASSTKRGDEQYF. The full variable domain, with the rest looked up from reference TRBV5-4 and TRBJ2-7, is ETGVTQSPTHLIKTRGQQVTLRCSSQSGHNTVSWYQQALGQGPQFIFQYYREEENGRGNFPPRFSGLQFPNYSSELNVNALELDDSALYLCASSTKRGDEQYFGPGTRLTVT.